This T cell receptor (beta chain) was observed in a study of shared clonotypes between healthy human individuals. At the level of the study: Participating donors consisted of two women and a few men aged 18 to 49.

As concerns this clone: Its cognate antigen is unknown.

Deep level was the assay's run setting. This table comes from immunoSEQ multiplex PCR, and its TCRdb copy is limited to in-frame clones, with some not included. The table has about 660,000 clones, about 74% seen once. Broader study findings: Researchers sampled only blood; tissue repertoires likely differ. Generally, estimated richness proved larger in naive subsets than it did in memory subsets.

The specimen was memory CD4+ T cells sorted from blood. Subset reported: CD45RA-negative fraction. The receptor was isolated from a woman in her twenties or thirties in good health.

The chain's CDR3 is CASREGTSTGELFF. The DNA of the CDR3 is TGTGCCAGCAGAGAAGGGACATCCACCGGGGAGCTGTTTTTT. The gene calls are TRBV6-4 and TRBJ2-2, with a tentative D call TRBD1 (6 bases). The CDR3 totals 14 residues. Per germline, CDR1 MRHNA and CDR2 SNTAGT. Trimming shortened V by 6 bases and J by 4 bases, and 12 bases separated the two germline ends.